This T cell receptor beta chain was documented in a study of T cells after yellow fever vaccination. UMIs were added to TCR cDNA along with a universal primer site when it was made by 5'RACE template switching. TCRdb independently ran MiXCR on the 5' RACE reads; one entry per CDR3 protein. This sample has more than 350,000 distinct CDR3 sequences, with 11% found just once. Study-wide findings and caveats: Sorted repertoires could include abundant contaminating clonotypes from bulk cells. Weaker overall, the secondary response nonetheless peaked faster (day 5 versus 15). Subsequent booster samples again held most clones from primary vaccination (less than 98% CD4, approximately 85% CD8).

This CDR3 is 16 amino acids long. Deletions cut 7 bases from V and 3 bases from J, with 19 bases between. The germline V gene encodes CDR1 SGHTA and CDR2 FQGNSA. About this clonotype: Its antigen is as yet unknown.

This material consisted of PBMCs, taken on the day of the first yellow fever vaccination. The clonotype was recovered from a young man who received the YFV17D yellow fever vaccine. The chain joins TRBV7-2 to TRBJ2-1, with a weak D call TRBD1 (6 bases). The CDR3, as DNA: TGTGCCAGCACCATTCCTTTCCGGACAGTCTACAATGAGCAGTTCTTC. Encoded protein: CASTIPFRTVYNEQFF.